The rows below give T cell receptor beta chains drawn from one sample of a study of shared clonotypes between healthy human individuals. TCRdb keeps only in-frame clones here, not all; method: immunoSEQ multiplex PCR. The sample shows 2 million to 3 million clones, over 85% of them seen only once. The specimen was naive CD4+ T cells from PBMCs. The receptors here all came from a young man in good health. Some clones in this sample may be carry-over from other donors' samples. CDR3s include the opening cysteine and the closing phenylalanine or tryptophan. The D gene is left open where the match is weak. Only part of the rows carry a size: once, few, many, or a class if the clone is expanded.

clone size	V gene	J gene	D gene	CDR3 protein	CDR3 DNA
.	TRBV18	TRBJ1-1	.	CASSPISDTEAFF	TGTGCCAGCTCACCGATTTCTGACACTGAAGCTTTCTTT
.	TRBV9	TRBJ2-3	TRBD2	CASSELAGGTDTQYF	TGTGCCAGCAGCGAGCTAGCGGGGGGCACAGATACGCAGTATTTT
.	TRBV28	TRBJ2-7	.	CASSTRVREQYF	TGTGCCAGCAGTACCAGGGTGCGAGAGCAGTACTTC
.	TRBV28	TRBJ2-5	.	CASSPLGGFVLSQSQETQYF	TGTGCCAGCAGTCCGTTGGGCGGCTTCGTTCTTTCCCAGTCCCAAGAGACCCAGTACTTC
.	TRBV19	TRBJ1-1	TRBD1	CASSRWGQGGTEAFF	TGTGCCAGTAGTAGGTGGGGACAGGGGGGCACTGAAGCTTTCTTT
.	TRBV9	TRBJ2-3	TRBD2	CASSALSSGSADTQYF	TGTGCCAGCAGCGCCCTTTCTAGCGGGAGCGCAGATACGCAGTATTTT
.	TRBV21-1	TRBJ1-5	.	CASSRLQGRGNQPQHF	TGTGCCAGCAGCCGTCTGCAGGGACGGGGCAATCAGCCCCAGCATTTT
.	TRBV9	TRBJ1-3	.	CASSVTAASGNTIYF	TGTGCCAGCAGCGTAACCGCCGCCTCTGGAAACACCATATATTTT
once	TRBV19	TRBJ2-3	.	CASKALSGASTDTQYF	TGTGCCAGTAAGGCCCTCAGCGGTGCTAGCACAGATACGCAGTATTTT
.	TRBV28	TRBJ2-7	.	CASRQTGYEQYF	TGTGCCAGCAGGCAGACCGGCTACGAGCAGTACTTC
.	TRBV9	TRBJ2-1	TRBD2	CASSPGTSGMYNEQFF	TGTGCCAGCAGCCCGGGGACTAGCGGGATGTACAATGAGCAGTTCTTC
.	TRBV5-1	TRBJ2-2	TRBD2	CASTPTSGYTGELFF	TGCGCCAGCACCCCTACTAGCGGGTACACCGGGGAGCTGTTTTTT
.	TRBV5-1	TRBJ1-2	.	CASSGETANYGYTF	TGCGCCAGCAGCGGTGAGACAGCTAACTATGGCTACACCTTC
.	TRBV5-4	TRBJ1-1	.	CASSEQGRSTEAFF	TGTGCCAGCAGCGAACAGGGACGAAGCACTGAAGCTTTCTTT
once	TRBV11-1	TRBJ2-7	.	CASSRRTDEQYF	TGTGCCAGCAGCCGAAGGACTGACGAGCAGTACTTC
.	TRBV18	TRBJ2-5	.	CASSPPMTPGRGETQYF	TGTGCCAGCTCACCACCTATGACGCCAGGCCGGGGGGAGACCCAGTACTTC
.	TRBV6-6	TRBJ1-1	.	CASSYSDEGRDTEAFF	TGTGCCAGCAGTTACTCGGACGAGGGGAGGGACACTGAAGCTTTCTTT
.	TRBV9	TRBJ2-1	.	CASSATIRNEQFF	TGTGCCAGCAGCGCAACCATCCGCAATGAGCAGTTCTTC
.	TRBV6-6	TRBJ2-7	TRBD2	CASNPGGAYEQYF	TGTGCCAGCAACCCCGGGGGGGCTTACGAGCAGTACTTC